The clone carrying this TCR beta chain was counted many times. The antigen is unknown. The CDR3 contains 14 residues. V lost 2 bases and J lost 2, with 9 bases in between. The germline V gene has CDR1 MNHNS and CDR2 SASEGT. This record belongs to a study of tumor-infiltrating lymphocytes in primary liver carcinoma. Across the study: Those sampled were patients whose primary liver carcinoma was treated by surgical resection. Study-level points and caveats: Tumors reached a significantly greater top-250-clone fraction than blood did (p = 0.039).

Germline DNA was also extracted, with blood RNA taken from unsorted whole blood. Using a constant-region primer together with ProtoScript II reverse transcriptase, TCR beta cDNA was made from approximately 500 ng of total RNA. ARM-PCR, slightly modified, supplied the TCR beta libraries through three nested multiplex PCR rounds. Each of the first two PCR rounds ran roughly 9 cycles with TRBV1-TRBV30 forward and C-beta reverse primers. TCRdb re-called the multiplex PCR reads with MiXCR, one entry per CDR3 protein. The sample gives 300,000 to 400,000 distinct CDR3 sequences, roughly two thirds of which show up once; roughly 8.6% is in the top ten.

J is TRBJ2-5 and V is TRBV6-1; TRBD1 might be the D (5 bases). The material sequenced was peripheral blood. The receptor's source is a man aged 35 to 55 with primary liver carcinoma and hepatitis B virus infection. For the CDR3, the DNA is TGTGCCAGCAGTGAAAGGGGCAGGCAAGAGACCCAGTACTTC. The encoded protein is CASSERGRQETQYF.